Following are 10 T cell receptor beta chains from one sample sequenced in a study of OX40 agonist ivuxolimab in advanced cancers. Produced via immunoSEQ multiplex PCR; TCRdb's table is partial and in-frame only. The sample includes around 150,000 clones, under 95% of them seen just once. Here the sequenced sample was CD4+ or CD8+ T cells sorted from blood, taken in a trial of the OX40 agonist ivuxolimab. The origin of the receptors is an adult with an advanced solid tumor such as melanoma, head and neck, liver or kidney cancer.

As DNA, the CDR3 is TGTGCCAGCAGTTACAGGTCCGGGCCCTACTATGGCTACACCTTC. It codes for CASSYRSGPYYGYTF. The chain combines TRBV6-5 with TRBJ1-2; no reliable D call. Trimming took 2 bases from V and 3 from J, leaving 13 bases between them. Per the germline V gene, CDR1 is MNHEY and CDR2 is SVGAGI. There are 15 residues in the CDR3.

The J gene is TRBJ1-1, the V gene TRBV7-9; TRBD1 might be the D (6 bases). Trimming shortened V by 5 bases and J by 8 bases, and 21 bases separated the two germline ends. CDR3 length equals 15 residues. Per the germline V gene, CDR1 is SEHNR and CDR2 is FQNEAQ (reference sequence). CDR3 DNA: TGTGCCAGCAGCCCAGGGGAGGGCCCACGAAGAGAAGCTTTCTTT. Amino acid sequence: CASSPGEGPRREAFF.

The rearrangement joins TRBV6-1 to TRBJ2-7; D is unclear. CDR1 MNHNS and CDR2 SASEGT come from the germline V gene. The CDR3 length is 14 residues. The V and J ends lost 1 base and 2 bases respectively, with 9 bases between them. The CDR3 coding sequence is TGTGCCAGCAGTGAAGAAGGTATTGCCTACGAGCAGTACTTC. As protein: CASSEEGIAYEQYF.

The chain employs TRBV18 and TRBJ1-2; the match to TRBD1 covers 7 bases. Germline V lookup: CDR1 KGHSH, CDR2 LQKENI. Unmatched junction bases numbered 5, after V lost 5 bases and J lost 2 bases. This CDR3 comprises 14 residues. For the CDR3, the DNA is TGTGCCAGCTCATCGGGACAGAAGAACTATGGCTACACCTTC. Encoded protein: CASSSGQKNYGYTF.

The chain couples TRBV5-4 to TRBJ2-3, with D perhaps matching TRBD2 (6 bases). With 4 bases removed from V and 7 bases from J, the gap between germline ends came to 16 bases. The CDR3 extends over 14 amino acids. Germline V gives CDR1 SGHNT, CDR2 YYREEE (reference sequence). This CDR3 reads CASSLRGGTYTQYF. CDR3 DNA: TGTGCCAGCAGCCTCCGGGGCGGGACGTATACGCAGTATTTT.

The CDR3 loop reads CASSPGGARSSYEQYF. DNA of the CDR3: TGTGCCAGCTCACCGGGGGGGGCCAGGTCCTCCTACGAGCAGTACTTC. The chain joins TRBV18 to TRBJ2-7; D is possibly TRBD2 (7 bases). Germline V lookup: CDR1 KGHSH, CDR2 LQKENI. Trimming removed 3 bases from V and 0 bases from J, with 15 bases in between. The CDR3 loop spans 16 amino acids. Drawing the rest from reference TRBV18 and TRBJ2-7, the complete variable domain is NAGVMQNPRHLVRRRGQEARLRCSPMKGHSHVYWYRQLPEEGLKFMVYLQKENIIDESGMPKERFSAEFPKEGPSILRIQQVVRGDSAAYFCASSPGGARSSYEQYFGPGTRLTVT.

The chain is built from TRBV11-2 and TRBJ1-2, with D hard to call. Looked up from germline, CDR1 is SGHAT and CDR2 is FQNNGV. The CDR3 is 13 amino acids. V lost 5 bases and J lost 3, with 10 bases in between. The CDR3 loop reads CASSRNPDYGYTF. CDR3 DNA: TGTGCCAGCAGCAGAAATCCGGACTATGGCTACACCTTC.

The gene calls are TRBV10-3 and TRBJ2-3; 11 nucleotides match TRBD2. The CDR3 runs 16 residues. Trimming took 10 bases from V and 4 from J; bases not matched to a gene: 13. The germline V gene has CDR1 ENHRY and CDR2 SYGVKD. For the CDR3, the DNA is TGTGCCACCACCCGGAGTAGCGGGGGGGCCGCAGATACGCAGTATTTT. The encoded protein is CATTRSSGGAADTQYF.

This chain joins TRBV4-1 and TRBJ2-3; 9 bases map to TRBD2. CDR3 length: 16 residues. The V segment lost 4 bases and the J segment 3 bases; nucleotides outside the gene matches: 8. Per germline, CDR1 MGHRA and CDR2 YSYEKL. Written as DNA, the CDR3 is TGCGCCAGCAGCCCTTGGAGCGGGAGGAAGACAGATACGCAGTATTTT. This gives the protein CASSPWSGRKTDTQYF.

CDR3 residues: CATDRGNLLGNGYTF. CDR3 bases: TGTGCCACCGACAGGGGTAACCTTCTTGGCAATGGCTACACCTTC. The chain is built from TRBV10-3 and TRBJ1-2; 8 nucleotides agree with TRBD1. The V gene's germline CDR1 is ENHRY and CDR2 SYGVKD. The length of the CDR3 is 15 residues. J lost 6 bases, V lost 10 bases, and 16 bases had no gene match.